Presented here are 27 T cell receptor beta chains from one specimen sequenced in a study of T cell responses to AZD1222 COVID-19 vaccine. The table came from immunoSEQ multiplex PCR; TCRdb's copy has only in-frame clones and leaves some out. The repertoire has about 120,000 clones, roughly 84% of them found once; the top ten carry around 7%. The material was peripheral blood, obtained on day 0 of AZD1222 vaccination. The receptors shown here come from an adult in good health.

CDR3 DNA: TGCGCCAGCAGTCATGAGCCAGGGGACGTGGGCACTGAAGCTTTCTTT. It specifies CASSHEPGDVGTEAFF. The chain links TRBV5-1 to TRBJ1-1; perhaps TRBD1 as D (6 bases). Trimming cost V 5 bases and J 4 bases, with 21 bases left between them. Germline V gene lookup returns CDR1 SGHRS and CDR2 YFSETQ. There are 16 residues in the CDR3.

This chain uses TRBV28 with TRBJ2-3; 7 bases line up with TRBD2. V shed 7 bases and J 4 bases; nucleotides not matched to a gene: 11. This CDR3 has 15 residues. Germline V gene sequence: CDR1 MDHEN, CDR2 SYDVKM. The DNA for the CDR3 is TGTGCCAGCACCACACTAGCGTCCTTTGCAGATACGCAGTATTTT. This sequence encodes CASTTLASFADTQYF.

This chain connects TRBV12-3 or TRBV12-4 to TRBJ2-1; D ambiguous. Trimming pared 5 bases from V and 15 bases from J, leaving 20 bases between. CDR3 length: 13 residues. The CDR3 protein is CASSLRSAETLFF. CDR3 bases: TGTGCCAGCAGTCTAAGAAGCGCCGAGACTTTGTTCTTC.

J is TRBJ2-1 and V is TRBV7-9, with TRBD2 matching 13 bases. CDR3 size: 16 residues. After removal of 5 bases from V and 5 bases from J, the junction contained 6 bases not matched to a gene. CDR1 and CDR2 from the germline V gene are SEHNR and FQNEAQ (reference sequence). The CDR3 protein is CASSLTSGGFNNEQFF. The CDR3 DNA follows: TGTGCCAGCAGCCTGACTAGCGGGGGGTTTAACAATGAGCAGTTCTTC.

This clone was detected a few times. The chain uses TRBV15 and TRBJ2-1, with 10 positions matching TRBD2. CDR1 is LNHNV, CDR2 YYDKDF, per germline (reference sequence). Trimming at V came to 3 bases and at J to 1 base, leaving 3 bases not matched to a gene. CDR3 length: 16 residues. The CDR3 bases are TGTGCCACCAGCAGGTTAGCGGGGGGTTCCTACAATGAGCAGTTCTTC. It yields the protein CATSRLAGGSYNEQFF.

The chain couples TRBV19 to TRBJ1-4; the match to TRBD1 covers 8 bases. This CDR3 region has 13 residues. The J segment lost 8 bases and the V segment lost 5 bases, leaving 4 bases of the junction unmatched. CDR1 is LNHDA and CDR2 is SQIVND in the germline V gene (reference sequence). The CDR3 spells CASSRQGAEKLFF. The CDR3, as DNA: TGTGCCAGTAGTCGGCAGGGGGCGGAAAAACTGTTTTTT.

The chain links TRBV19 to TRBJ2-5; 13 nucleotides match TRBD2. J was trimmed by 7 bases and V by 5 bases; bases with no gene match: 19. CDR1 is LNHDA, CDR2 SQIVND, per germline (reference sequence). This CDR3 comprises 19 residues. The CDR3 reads CASSPKRLAGGRVGVTQYF. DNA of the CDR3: TGTGCCAGTAGTCCTAAAAGACTAGCGGGGGGCCGGGTAGGTGTGACCCAGTACTTC.

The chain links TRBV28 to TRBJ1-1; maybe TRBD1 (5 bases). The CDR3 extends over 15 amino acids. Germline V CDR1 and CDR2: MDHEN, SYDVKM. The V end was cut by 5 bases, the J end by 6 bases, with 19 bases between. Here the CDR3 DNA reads TGTGCCAGCAGTGCCGTTAGGACAAAGGCTCCTGAAGCTTTCTTT. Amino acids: CASSAVRTKAPEAFF.

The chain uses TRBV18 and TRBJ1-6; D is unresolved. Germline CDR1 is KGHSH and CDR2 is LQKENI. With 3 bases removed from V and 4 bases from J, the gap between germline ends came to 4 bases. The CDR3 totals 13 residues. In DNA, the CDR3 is TGTGCCAGCTCACCCAATTATAATTCACCCCTCCACTTT. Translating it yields CASSPNYNSPLHF.

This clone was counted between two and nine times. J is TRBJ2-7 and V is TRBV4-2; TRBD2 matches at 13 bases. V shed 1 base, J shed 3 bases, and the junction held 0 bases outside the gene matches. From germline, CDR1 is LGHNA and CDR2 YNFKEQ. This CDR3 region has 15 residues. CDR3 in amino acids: CASSQGLAGGYEQYF. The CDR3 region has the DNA TGTGCCAGCAGCCAAGGACTAGCGGGAGGCTACGAGCAGTACTTC.

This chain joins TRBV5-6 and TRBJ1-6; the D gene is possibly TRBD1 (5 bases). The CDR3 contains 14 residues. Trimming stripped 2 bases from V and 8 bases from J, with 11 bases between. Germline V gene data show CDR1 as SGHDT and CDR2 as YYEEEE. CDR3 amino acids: CASSFWGGDSPLHF. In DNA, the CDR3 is TGTGCCAGCAGCTTCTGGGGGGGAGATTCACCCCTCCACTTT.

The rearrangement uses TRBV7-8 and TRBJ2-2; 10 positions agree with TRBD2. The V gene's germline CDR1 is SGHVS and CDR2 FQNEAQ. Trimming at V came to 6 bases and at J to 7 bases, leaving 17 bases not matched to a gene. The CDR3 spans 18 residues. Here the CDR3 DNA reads TGTGCCAGCAGACATATCTTCTCAGCGGGAGGGGAATACGGGGAGCTGTTTTTT. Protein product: CASRHIFSAGGEYGELFF.

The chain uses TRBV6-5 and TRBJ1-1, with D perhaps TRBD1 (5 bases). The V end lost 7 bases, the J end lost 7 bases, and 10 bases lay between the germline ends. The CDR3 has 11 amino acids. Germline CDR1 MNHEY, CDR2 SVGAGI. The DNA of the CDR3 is TGTGCCAGCATCTCAGGGTTTGAAGCTTTCTTT. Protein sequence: CASISGFEAFF.

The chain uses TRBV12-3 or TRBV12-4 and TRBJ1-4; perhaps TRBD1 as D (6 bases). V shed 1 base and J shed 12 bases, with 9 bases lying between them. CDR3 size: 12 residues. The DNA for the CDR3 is TGTGCCAGCAGTTTAGAGGGGGTTCAACTGTTTTTT. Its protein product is CASSLEGVQLFF.

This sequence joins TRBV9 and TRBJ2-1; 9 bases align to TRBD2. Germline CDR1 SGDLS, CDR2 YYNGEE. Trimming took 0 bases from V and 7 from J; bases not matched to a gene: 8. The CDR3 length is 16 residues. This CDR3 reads CASSVAEREVQNEQFF. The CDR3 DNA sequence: TGTGCCAGCAGCGTAGCTGAGCGGGAGGTCCAAAATGAGCAGTTCTTC.

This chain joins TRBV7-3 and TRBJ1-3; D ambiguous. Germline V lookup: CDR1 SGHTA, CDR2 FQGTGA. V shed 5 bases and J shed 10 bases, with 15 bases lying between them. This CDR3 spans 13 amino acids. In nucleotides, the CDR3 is TGTGCCAGCAGCCAGGATGAGGGAAGGACCATATATTTT. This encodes CASSQDEGRTIYF. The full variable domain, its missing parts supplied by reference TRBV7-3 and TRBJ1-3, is GAGVSQTPSNKVTEKGKYVELRCDPISGHTALYWYRQSLGQGPEFLIYFQGTGAADDSGLPNDRFFAVRPEGSVSTLKIQRTERGDSAVYLCASSQDEGRTIYFGEGSWLTVV.

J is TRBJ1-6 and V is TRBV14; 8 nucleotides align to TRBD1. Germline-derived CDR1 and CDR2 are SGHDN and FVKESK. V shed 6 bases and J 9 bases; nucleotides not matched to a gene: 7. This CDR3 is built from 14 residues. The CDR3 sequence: CASSRNRGISPLHF. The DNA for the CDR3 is TGTGCCAGCAGTCGAAACAGGGGGATTTCACCCCTCCACTTT.

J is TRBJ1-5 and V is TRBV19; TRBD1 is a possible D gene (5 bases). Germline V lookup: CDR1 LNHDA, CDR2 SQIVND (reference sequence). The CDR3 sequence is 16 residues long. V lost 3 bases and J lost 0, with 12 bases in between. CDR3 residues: CASSIRQTYSNQPQHF. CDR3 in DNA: TGTGCCAGTAGTATTCGACAGACTTATAGCAATCAGCCCCAGCATTTT.

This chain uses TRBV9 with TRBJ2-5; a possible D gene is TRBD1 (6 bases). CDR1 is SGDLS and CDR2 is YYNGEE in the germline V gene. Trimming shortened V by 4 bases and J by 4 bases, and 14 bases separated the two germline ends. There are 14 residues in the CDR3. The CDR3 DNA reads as TGTGCCAGCAGCTTAATGACAGGTGGAGAGACCCAGTACTTC. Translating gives CASSLMTGGETQYF.

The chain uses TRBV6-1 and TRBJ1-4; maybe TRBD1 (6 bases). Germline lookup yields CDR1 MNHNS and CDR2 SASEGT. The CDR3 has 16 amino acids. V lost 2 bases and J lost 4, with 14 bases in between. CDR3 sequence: CASSEFGGDYNEKLFF. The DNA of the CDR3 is TGTGCCAGCAGTGAATTTGGGGGCGACTATAATGAAAAACTGTTTTTT.

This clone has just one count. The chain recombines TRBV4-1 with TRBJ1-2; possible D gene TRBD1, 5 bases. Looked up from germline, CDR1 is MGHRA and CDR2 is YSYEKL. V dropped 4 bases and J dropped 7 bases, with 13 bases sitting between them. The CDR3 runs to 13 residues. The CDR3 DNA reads TGCGCCAGCAGCCGGGGGATGATGTTTGGCTACACCTTC. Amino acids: CASSRGMMFGYTF.

In nucleotides, the CDR3 is TGTGCCAGCAGTTTGGGACAAACAAATTCACCCCTCCACTTT. The encoded protein is CASSLGQTNSPLHF. The V and J genes are TRBV2 and TRBJ1-6; TRBD1 might be the D (6 bases). The V end was cut by 5 bases, the J end by 7 bases, with 12 bases between. Germline V gene data show CDR1 as SNHLY and CDR2 as FYNNEI. The CDR3 sequence is 14 residues long.

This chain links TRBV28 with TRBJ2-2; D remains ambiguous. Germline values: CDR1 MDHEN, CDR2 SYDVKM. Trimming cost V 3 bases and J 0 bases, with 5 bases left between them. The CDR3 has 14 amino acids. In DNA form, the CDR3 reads TGTGCCAGCAGTTTGGTCGCGAACACCGGGGAGCTGTTTTTT. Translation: CASSLVANTGELFF.

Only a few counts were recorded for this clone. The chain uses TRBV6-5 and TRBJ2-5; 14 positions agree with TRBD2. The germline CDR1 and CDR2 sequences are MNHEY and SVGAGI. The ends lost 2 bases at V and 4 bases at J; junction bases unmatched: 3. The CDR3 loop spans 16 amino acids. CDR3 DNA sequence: TGTGCCAGCAGTTACCTGGGGACTAGCGGGGGAGAGACCCAGTACTTC. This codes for CASSYLGTSGGETQYF.

For the CDR3, the DNA is TGTGCCAGTCAACTAGCGGGACGGGCCGGGGAGCTGTTTTTT. It codes for CASQLAGRAGELFF. The chain combines TRBV19 with TRBJ2-2; 10 bases are shared with TRBD2. Germline V gene sequence: CDR1 LNHDA, CDR2 SQIVND (reference sequence). This CDR3 spans 14 amino acids. Unmatched junction bases numbered 6, after V lost 8 bases and J lost 6 bases.

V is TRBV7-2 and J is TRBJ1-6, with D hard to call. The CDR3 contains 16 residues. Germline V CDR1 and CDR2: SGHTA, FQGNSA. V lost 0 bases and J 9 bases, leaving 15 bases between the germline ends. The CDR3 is CASSLAVGEKGSPLHF. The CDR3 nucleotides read TGTGCCAGCAGCTTAGCGGTCGGGGAGAAAGGTTCACCCCTCCACTTT.

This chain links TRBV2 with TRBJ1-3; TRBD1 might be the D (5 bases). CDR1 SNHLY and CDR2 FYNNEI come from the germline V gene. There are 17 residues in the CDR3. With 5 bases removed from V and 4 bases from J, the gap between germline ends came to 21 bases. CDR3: CASSLGPRGVEGNTIYF. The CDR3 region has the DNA TGTGCCAGCAGTCTCGGGCCCCGGGGGGTAGAAGGAAACACCATATATTTT.